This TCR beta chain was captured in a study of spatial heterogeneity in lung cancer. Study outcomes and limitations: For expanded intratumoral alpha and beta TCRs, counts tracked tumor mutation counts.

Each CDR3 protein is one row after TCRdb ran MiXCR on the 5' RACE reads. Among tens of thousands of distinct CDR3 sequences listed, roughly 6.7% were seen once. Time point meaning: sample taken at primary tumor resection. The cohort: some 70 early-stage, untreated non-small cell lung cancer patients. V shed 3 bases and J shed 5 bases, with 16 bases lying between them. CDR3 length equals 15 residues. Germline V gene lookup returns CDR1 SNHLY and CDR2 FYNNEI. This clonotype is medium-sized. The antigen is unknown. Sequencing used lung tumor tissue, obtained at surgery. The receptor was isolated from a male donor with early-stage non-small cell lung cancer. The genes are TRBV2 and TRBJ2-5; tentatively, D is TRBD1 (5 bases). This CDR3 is CASSETWGLGETQYF. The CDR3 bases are TGTGCCAGCAGTGAGACCTGGGGCCTGGGGGAGACCCAGTACTTC.